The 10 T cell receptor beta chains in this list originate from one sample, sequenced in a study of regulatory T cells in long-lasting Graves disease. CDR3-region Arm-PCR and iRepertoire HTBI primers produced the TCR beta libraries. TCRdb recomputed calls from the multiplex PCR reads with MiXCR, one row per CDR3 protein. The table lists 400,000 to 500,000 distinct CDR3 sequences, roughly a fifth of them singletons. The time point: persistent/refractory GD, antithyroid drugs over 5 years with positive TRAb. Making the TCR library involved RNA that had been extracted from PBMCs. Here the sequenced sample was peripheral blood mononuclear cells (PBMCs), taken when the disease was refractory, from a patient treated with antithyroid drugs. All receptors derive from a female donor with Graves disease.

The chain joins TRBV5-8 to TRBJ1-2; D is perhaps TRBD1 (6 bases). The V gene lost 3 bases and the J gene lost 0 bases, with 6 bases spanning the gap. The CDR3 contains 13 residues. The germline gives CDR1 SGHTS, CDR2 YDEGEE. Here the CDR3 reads CASSWTANYGYTF. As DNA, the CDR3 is TGTGCCAGCAGCTGGACAGCTAACTATGGCTACACCTTC. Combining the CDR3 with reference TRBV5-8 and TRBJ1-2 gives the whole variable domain EAGVTQSPTHLIKTRGQQATLRCSPISGHTSVYWYQQALGLGLQFLLWYDEGEERNRGNFPPRFSGRQFPNYSSELNVNALELEDSALYLCASSWTANYGYTFGSGTRLTVV.

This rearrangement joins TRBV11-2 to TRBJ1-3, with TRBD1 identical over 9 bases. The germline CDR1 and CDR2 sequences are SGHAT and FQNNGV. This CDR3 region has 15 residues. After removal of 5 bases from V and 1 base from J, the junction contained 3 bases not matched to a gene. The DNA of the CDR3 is TGTGCCAGCAGCCGGGACAGGGTTTCTGGAAACACCATATATTTT. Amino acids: CASSRDRVSGNTIYF.

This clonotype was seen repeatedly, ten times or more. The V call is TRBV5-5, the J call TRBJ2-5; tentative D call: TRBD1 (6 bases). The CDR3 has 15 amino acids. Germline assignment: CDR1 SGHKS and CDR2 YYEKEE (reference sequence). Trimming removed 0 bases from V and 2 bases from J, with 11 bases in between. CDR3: CASSLGGLAQETQYF. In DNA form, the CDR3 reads TGTGCCAGCAGCTTGGGGGGGCTAGCTCAAGAGACCCAGTACTTC.

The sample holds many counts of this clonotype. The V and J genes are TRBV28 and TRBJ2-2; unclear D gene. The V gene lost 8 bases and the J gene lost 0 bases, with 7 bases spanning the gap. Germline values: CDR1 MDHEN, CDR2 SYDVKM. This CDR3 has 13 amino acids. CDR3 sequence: CASASPNTGELFF. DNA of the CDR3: TGTGCCAGCGCTTCCCCGAACACCGGGGAGCTGTTTTTT. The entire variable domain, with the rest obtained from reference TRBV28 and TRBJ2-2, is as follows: DVKVTQSSRYLVKRTGEKVFLECVQDMDHENMFWYRQDPGLGLRLIYFSYDVKMKEKGDIPEGYSVSREKKERFSLILESASTNQTSMYLCASASPNTGELFFGEGSRLTVL.

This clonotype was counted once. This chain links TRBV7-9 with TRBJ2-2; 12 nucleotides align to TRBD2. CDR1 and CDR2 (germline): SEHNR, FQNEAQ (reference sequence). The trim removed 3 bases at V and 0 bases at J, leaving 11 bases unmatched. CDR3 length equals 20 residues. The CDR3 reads CASSFPSLAGGPANTGELFF. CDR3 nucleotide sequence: TGTGCCAGCAGCTTTCCCAGTCTAGCGGGAGGGCCCGCGAACACCGGGGAGCTGTTTTTT. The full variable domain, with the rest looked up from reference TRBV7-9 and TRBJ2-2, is DTGVSQNPRHKITKRGQNVTFRCDPISEHNRLYWYRQTLGQGPEFLTYFQNEAQLEKSRLLSDRFSAERPKGSFSTLEIQRTEQGDSAMYLCASSFPSLAGGPANTGELFFGEGSRLTVL.

CDR3 coding DNA: TGTGCCACCAGTGACTACGGGACAGTGAACACCGGGGAGCTGTTTTTT. This gives the protein CATSDYGTVNTGELFF. The chain is built from TRBV24-1 and TRBJ2-2; 7 bases agree with TRBD1. After removal of 4 bases from V and 1 base from J, the junction contained 5 bases not matched to a gene. Germline V gene lookup returns CDR1 KGHDR and CDR2 SFDVKD. The CDR3 loop spans 16 amino acids.

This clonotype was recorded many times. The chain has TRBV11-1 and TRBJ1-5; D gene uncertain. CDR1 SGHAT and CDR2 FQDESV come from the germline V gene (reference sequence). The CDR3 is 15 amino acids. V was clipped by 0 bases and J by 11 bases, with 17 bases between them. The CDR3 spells CASSLAPVAGRTQHF. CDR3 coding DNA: TGTGCCAGCAGCTTAGCCCCCGTGGCAGGCAGGACCCAGCATTTT.

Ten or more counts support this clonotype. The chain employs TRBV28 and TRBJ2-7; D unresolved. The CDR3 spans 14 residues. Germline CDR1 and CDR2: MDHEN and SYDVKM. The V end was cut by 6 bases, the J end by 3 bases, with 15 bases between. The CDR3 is CASRAYSDFYEQYF. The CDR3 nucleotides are TGTGCCAGCAGGGCGTACAGTGATTTCTACGAGCAGTACTTC.

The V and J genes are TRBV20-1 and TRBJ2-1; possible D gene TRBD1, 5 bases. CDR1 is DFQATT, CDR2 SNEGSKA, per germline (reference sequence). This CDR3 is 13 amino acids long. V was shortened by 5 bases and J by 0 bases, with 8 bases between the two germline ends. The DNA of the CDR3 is TGCAGTGCTGGACATAGCTCCTACAATGAGCAGTTCTTC. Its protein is CSAGHSSYNEQFF.

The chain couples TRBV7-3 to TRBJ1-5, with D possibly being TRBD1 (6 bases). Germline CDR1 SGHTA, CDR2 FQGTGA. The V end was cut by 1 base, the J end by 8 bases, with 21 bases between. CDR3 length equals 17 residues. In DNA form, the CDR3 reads TGTGCCAGCAGCTTAAAAGAGGGGCAGGGGCGCGGAGAGCCCCAGCATTTT. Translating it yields CASSLKEGQGRGEPQHF.